A single sample is the source of the 9 T cell receptor beta chains below, sequenced in a study of Ad26.COV2.S vaccination and SARS-CoV-2 variants (dated by TCRdb to the early 2020s). Library creation used the immunoSEQ multiplex PCR assay. In TCRdb, the immuneACCESS table is reduced to in-frame sequences with V and J assigned. These tables do not hold every clone; where another copy was compared, an unresolved V gene accounts for under half, and the others remain unexplained. The sample table lists over 400,000 clones, approximately 89% of them with a count of one. Around 2.5% of the sample comes from the top ten. In light of the paper, this sample's treatment or condition label describes: 15 to 20 received Ad26.COV2.S at low or high dose, single or two shots; about 5 received placebo; per-sample allocation not given. Repertoires of vaccine and placebo recipients were sequenced from samples collected on day 63 after the first injection.

The material was peripheral blood, obtained in a trial of Ad26.COV2.S vaccine versus placebo. These receptors were taken from a person between 18 and 59 years old who received the Ad26.COV2.S COVID-19 vaccine or a placebo.

The V and J genes are TRBV9 and TRBJ1-5, with D possibly being TRBD1 (6 bases). Germline V gives CDR1 SGDLS, CDR2 YYNGEE. V lost 3 bases and J 0 bases, leaving 19 bases between the germline ends. The CDR3 sequence is 18 residues long. Here the CDR3 reads CASSARTAGPNSNQPQHF. In DNA, the CDR3 is TGTGCCAGCAGCGCTCGGACAGCCGGACCTAATAGCAATCAGCCCCAGCATTTT. Looking up the rest from reference TRBV9 and TRBJ1-5 gives the full variable domain: DSGVTQTPKHLITATGQRVTLRCSPRSGDLSVYWYQQSLDQGLQFLIQYYNGEERAKGNILERFSAQQFPDLHSELNLSSLELGDSALYFCASSARTAGPNSNQPQHFGDGTRLSIL.

J is TRBJ2-3 and V is TRBV7-9, with D perhaps matching TRBD1 (6 bases). CDR1 and CDR2 from the germline V gene are SEHNR and FQNEAQ (reference sequence). This CDR3 has 15 residues. V shed 5 bases and J shed 8 bases, with 20 bases lying between them. Written as DNA, the CDR3 is TGTGCCAGCAGCACCCCCGCCACAGGGTCAGCTACGCAGTATTTT. It specifies CASSTPATGSATQYF.

The genes are TRBV6-4 and TRBJ2-7, with D hard to call. The germline V gene has CDR1 MRHNA and CDR2 SNTAGT. The V end lost 5 bases, the J end lost 3 bases, and 11 bases lay between the germline ends. The CDR3 runs 13 residues. The CDR3 DNA reads as TGTGCCAGCAGTTGGGTTCTCGTCTACGAGCAGTACGTC. Translated: CASSWVLVYEQYV.

This clone showed up just once. The chain is built from TRBV7-9 and TRBJ2-5; the D is unclear. This CDR3 contains 12 residues. Trimming took off 1 base at V and 3 bases at J, with 3 bases between the two ends. CDR1 SEHNR and CDR2 FQNEAQ come from the germline V gene (reference sequence). The CDR3 DNA reads TGTGCCAGCAGCTTAGAAAAAGAGACCCAGTACTTC. It specifies CASSLEKETQYF.

This sequence joins TRBV19 and TRBJ2-2; perhaps TRBD1 as D (5 bases). Germline assignment: CDR1 LNHDA and CDR2 SQIVND (reference sequence). The CDR3 is 16 amino acids. Trimming pared 3 bases from V and 7 bases from J, leaving 18 bases between. CDR3 DNA sequence: TGTGCCAGTAGTATGGGGCAGGGAATTAACGACGGGGAGCTGTTTTTT. Its protein product is CASSMGQGINDGELFF.

This chain joins TRBV5-5 and TRBJ1-2, with TRBD1 identical over 8 bases. The V gene end was trimmed by 4 bases and the J gene end by 4 bases; junction bases not matched to a gene: 9. Germline V gene lookup returns CDR1 SGHKS and CDR2 YYEKEE (reference sequence). This CDR3 contains 15 residues. The CDR3 region has the DNA TGTGCCAGCAGCCCCCGGACAGGGATGGGCTATGGCTACACCTTC. This codes for CASSPRTGMGYGYTF. Variable domain in full (rest from reference TRBV5-5 and TRBJ1-2): DAGVTQSPTHLIKTRGQQVTLRCSPISGHKSVSWYQQVLGQGPQFIFQYYEKEERGRGNFPDRFSARQFPNYSSELNVNALLLGDSALYLCASSPRTGMGYGYTFGSGTRLTVV.

The gene calls are TRBV6-5 and TRBJ1-1, with a tentative D call TRBD1 (6 bases). The V gene's germline CDR1 is MNHEY and CDR2 SVGAGI. The CDR3 contains 14 residues. Trimming removed 2 bases at V and 5 bases at J, with 12 bases between. CDR3 DNA: TGTGCCAGCAGTTACAGGGGGGAGGGGACTGAAGCTTTCTTT. It yields the protein CASSYRGEGTEAFF.

The V call is TRBV7-2, the J call TRBJ2-1; D might be TRBD1 (6 bases). The length of the CDR3 is 15 residues. V shed 5 bases and J shed 5 bases, with 16 bases lying between them. CDR1 and CDR2 from the germline V gene are SGHTA and FQGNSA. In DNA, the CDR3 is TGTGCCAGCAGCCCCCGGCCGACAGGCCACAATGAGCAGTTCTTC. Residues: CASSPRPTGHNEQFF. Looking up the rest from reference TRBV7-2 and TRBJ2-1 gives the full variable domain: GAGVSQSPSNKVTEKGKDVELRCDPISGHTALYWYRQSLGQGLEFLIYFQGNSAPDKSGLPSDRFSAERTGGSVSTLTIQRTQQEDSAVYLCASSPRPTGHNEQFFGPGTRLTVL.

The chain couples TRBV7-8 to TRBJ1-3; D is uncertain. CDR1 SGHVS and CDR2 FQNEAQ come from the germline V gene. V lost 3 bases to trimming and J lost 0 bases, with 6 bases between them. This CDR3 is built from 14 residues. For the CDR3, the DNA is TGTGCCAGCAGCTTGGTTCACTCTGGAAACACCATATATTTT. It specifies CASSLVHSGNTIYF.